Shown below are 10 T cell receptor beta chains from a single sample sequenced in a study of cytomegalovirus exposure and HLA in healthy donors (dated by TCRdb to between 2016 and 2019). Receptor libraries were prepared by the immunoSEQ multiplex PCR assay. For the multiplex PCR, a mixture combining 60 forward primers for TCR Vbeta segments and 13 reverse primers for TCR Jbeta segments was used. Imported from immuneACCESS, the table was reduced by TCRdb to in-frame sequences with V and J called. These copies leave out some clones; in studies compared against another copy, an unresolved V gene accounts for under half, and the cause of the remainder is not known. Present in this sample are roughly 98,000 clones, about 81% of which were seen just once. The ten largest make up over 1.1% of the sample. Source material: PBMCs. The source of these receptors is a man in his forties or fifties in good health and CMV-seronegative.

CDR3 DNA: TGTGCCACCAGCAGAGCCGCCCAGGGGGCCGGGGAGCTGTTTTTT. Translating gives CATSRAAQGAGELFF. This chain links TRBV15 with TRBJ2-2; 7 positions match TRBD1. The CDR3 totals 15 residues. Trimming cost V 1 base and J 6 bases; bases outside gene matches: 5. Germline V gene lookup returns CDR1 LNHNV and CDR2 YYDKDF (reference sequence).

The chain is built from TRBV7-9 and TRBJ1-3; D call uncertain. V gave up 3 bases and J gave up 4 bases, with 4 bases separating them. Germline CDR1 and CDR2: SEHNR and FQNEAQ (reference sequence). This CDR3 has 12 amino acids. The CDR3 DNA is TGTGCCAGCAGCTTCCGGGGAAACACCATATATTTT. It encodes CASSFRGNTIYF.

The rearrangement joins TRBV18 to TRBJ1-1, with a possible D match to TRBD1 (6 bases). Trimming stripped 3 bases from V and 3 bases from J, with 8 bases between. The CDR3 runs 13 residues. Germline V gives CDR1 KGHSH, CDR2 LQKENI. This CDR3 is CASSPRQDTEAFF. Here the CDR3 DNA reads TGTGCCAGCTCACCTCGACAGGACACTGAAGCTTTCTTT.

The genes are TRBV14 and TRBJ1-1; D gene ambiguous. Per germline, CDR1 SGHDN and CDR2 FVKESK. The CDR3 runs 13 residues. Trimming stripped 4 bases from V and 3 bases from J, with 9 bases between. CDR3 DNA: TGTGCCAGCAGCCGGCACCTGGACACTGAAGCTTTCTTT. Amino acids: CASSRHLDTEAFF. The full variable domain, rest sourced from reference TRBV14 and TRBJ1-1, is EAGVTQFPSHSVIEKGQTVTLRCDPISGHDNLYWYRRVMGKEIKFLLHFVKESKQDESGMPNNRFLAERTGGTYSTLKVQPAELEDSGVYFCASSRHLDTEAFFGQGTRLTVV.

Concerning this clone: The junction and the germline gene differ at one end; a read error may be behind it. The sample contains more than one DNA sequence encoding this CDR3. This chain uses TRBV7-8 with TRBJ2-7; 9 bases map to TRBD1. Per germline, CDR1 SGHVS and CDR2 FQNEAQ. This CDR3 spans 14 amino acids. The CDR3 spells CASSFGQGPYEQYF. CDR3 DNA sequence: TGTGCCAGCAGCTTTGGACAGGGGCCCTACGAGCAGTATTTC. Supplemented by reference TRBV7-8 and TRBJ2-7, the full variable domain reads GAGVSQSPRYKVAKRGQDVALRCDPISGHVSLFWYQQALGQGPEFLTYFQNEAQLDKSGLPSDRFFAERPEGSVSTLKIQRTQQEDSAVYLCASSFGQGPYEQYFGPGTRLTVT.

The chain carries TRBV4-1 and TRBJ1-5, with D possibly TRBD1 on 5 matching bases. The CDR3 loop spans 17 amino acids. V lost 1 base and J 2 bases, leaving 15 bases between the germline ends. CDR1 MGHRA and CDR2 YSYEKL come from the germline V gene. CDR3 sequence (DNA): TGCGCCAGCAGCCAAGGGGAGGGGTTAAGCGGCAATCAGCCCCAGCATTTT. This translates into CASSQGEGLSGNQPQHF.

CDR3 loop: CASSTDRGGTDTQYF. In DNA, the CDR3 is TGTGCCAGCAGCACAGATCGCGGGGGCACAGATACGCAGTATTTT. V is TRBV7-8 and J is TRBJ2-3; D perhaps matches TRBD2 (6 bases). CDR3 length: 15 residues. Per germline, CDR1 SGHVS and CDR2 FQNEAQ. V shed 5 bases and J shed 1 base, with 13 bases lying between them.

CDR3 region: CASSLFPGGVPNTGELFF. The CDR3, as DNA: TGCGCCAGCAGCTTATTCCCCGGGGGTGTTCCGAACACCGGGGAGCTGTTTTTT. The V call is TRBV5-1, the J call TRBJ2-2; a possible D gene is TRBD2 (6 bases). Deletions cut 2 bases from V and 0 bases from J, with 17 bases between. Germline V gene sequence: CDR1 SGHRS, CDR2 YFSETQ. CDR3 length: 18 residues.

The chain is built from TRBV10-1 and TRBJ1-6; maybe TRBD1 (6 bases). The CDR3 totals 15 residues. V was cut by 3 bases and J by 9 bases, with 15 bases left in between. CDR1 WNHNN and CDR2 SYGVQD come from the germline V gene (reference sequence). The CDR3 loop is CASSEATGWGSPLHF. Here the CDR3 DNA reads TGCGCCAGCAGTGAAGCGACAGGTTGGGGTTCACCCCTCCACTTT.

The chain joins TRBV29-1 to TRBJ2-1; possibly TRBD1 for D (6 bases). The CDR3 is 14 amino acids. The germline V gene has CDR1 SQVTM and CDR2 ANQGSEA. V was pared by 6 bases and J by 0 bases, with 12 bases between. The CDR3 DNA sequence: TGCAGCGTAGTTGGGGGCGACTCCTACAATGAGCAGTTCTTC. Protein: CSVVGGDSYNEQFF.